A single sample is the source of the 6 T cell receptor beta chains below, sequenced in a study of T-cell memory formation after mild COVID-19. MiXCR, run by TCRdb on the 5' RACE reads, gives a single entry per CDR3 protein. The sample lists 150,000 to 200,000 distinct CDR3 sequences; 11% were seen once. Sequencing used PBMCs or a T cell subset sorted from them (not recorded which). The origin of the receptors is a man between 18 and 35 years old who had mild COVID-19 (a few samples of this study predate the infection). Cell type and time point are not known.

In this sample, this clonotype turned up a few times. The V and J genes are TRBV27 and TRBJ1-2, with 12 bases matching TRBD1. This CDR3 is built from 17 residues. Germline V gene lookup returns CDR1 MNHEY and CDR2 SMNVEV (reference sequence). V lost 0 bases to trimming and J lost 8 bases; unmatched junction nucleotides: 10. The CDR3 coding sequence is TGTGCCAGCAGTTTATCGAAGGGGACAGGGGGCATTCGGGGCTACACCTTC. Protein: CASSLSKGTGGIRGYTF.

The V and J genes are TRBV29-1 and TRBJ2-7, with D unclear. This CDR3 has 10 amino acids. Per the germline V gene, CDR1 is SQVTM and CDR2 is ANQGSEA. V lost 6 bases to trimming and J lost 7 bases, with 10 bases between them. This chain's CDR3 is CSVTGREQYF. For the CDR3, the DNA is TGCAGCGTCACTGGTAGGGAGCAGTACTTC.

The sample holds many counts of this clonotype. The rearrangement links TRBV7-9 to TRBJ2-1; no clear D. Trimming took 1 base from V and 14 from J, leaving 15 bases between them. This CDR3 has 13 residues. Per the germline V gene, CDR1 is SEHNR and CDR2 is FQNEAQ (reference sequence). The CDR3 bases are TGTGCCAGCAGCTTAGTCTTATCAACAGAGGAGTTCTTC. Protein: CASSLVLSTEEFF.

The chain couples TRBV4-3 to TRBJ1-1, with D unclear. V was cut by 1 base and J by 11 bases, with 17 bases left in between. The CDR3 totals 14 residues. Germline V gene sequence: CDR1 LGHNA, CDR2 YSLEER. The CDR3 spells CASSQVPPTGGAFF. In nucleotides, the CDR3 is TGCGCCAGCAGCCAAGTCCCCCCCACCGGCGGGGCTTTCTTT.

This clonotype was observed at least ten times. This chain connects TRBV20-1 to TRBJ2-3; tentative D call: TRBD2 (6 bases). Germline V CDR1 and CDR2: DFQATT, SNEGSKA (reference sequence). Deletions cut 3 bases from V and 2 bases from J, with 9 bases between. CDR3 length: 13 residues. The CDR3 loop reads CSASGGTTDTQYF. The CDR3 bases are TGCAGTGCTAGTGGCGGGACCACAGATACGCAGTATTTT.

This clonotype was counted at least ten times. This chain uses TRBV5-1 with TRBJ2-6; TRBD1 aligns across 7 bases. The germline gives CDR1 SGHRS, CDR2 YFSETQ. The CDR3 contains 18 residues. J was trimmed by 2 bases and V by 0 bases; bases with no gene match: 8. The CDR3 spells CASSLDTGAGPGANVLTF. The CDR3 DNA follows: TGCGCCAGCAGCTTGGATACAGGGGCAGGTCCTGGGGCCAACGTCCTGACTTTC.